This T cell receptor (beta chain) was obtained from a study of early T cells in non-severe SARS-CoV-2 infection. Unique molecular identifiers were added to individual cDNA molecules. TCRdb reprocessed the 5' RACE reads with MiXCR, giving one entry per CDR3 protein. The repertoire holds around 27,000 distinct CDR3 sequences, with around 6.6% as singletons. This CDR3 spans 14 amino acids. V dropped 5 bases and J dropped 2; count of bases not matched to a gene: 3. Germline CDR1 is SGHVS and CDR2 is FQNEAQ. The rearrangement links TRBV7-8 to TRBJ2-7; TRBD2 aligns across 10 bases. The TCR was taken from an adult who was a healthcare worker with PCR-confirmed SARS-CoV-2 infection or an uninfected control (not recorded which). The sample was whole blood. CDR3 loop: CASSRLAGPYEQYF. The CDR3 region has the DNA TGTGCCAGCAGCCGACTAGCGGGCCCCTACGAGCAGTACTTC.